The clone carrying this TCR beta chain was found once. What it binds is not known. Gene labels here are mouse ones. The read ends 1 residue early relative to the CDR3; the germline J gene fills the gap. The data stem from a study of tissue T cells after allogeneic stem cell transplantation. Overall study results and limits: Some tissue clones might be persisting host cells; their alloreactivity or antigen specificity was not determined. Anatomically similar tissues had similar TCR repertoires within each patient. Few T cell clones were shared across patients, but motif clusters showed tissue-specific shared signatures.

Regarding time point: mouse harvest day 7 after allogeneic transplant. The graft held 10^6 splenic CD5+ T cells and 10^7 T-cell-depleted bone marrow cells. The CDR3 covers 16 residues. Germline assignment: CDR1 KGHPV and CDR2 FQNQEV (reference sequence). Unmatched junction bases numbered 4, after V lost 4 bases and J lost 1 base. Sequenced by immunoSEQ multiplex PCR; TCRdb stores in-frame clones only, minus some. The data show thousands of clones, about 55% seen once. Sequences were obtained from gut tissue. This TCR came from a female BALB/c mouse given C57BL/6 T cells with graft-versus-host disease after an allogeneic hematopoietic cell transplant. The V and J genes are TRBV26 and TRBJ2-4, with 11 bases aligning to TRBD2. The CDR3 is CASSPGTGGGQNTLYF. The part of the CDR3 DNA that was read is TGTGCCAGCAGTCCCGGGACTGGGGGAGGTCAAAACACCTTGTAC.